This record covers a single TCR beta chain. The data originate from a study of blood T cell repertoires in COVID-19. Study overall: Sites across the United States, Italy and Spain contributed samples from acute and convalescent COVID-19.

The CDR3 length is 14 residues. Looked up from germline, CDR1 is MNHEY and CDR2 is SVGAGI. With 6 bases removed from V and 5 bases from J, the gap between germline ends came to 13 bases. Enrolled through a virtual design, the participants were between 18 and 89 years of age and came from some 25 US areas. Sequencing was performed with immunoSEQ multiplex PCR; in TCRdb, only in-frame clones are kept and a portion is missing. The table lists some 400,000 clones, around 87% of them singletons. The origin of this receptor is a man aged 25 to 45 who had recovered from COVID-19. The source material was PBMCs or T cells enriched from blood (not recorded which). The chain carries TRBV6-5 and TRBJ1-4; TRBD1 is a possible D gene (5 bases). CDR3 bases: TGTGCCAGCAGACCGGGGGATACGAATGAAAAACTGTTTTTT. Protein: CASRPGDTNEKLFF.